This T cell receptor beta chain stems from a study of identical twins. Study outcomes and limitations: Beta out-of-frame sequences showed weaker excess sharing between twins.

The CDR3 has 15 amino acids. The ends lost 3 bases at V and 5 bases at J; junction bases unmatched: 6. The germline V gene has CDR1 KGHSH and CDR2 LQKENI. Unique molecular identifiers were present on the cDNA, which also gained a universal primer site by template switching. TCRdb reprocessed the 5' RACE reads via MiXCR and lists one record per CDR3 protein. Here the sample spans a few hundred thousand distinct CDR3 sequences, approximately 25% being singletons. Details on this clonotype: Its specificity is not known.

These sequences were also reported in another study, on T cells expressing NK-cell markers.

The sequenced material came from CD4+ T cells sorted from blood. The chain joins TRBV18 to TRBJ2-3; 9 nucleotides align to TRBD1. This receptor was taken from a young woman in good health. CDR3 loop: CASSPGTGTEDTQYF. The DNA for the CDR3 is TGTGCCAGCTCACCCGGGACAGGGACGGAAGATACGCAGTATTTT.